The present T cell receptor (beta chain) was sequenced within a study of identical twins. General observations from the study: Monozygotic twins shared more out-of-frame TCR alpha than recombination models predicted. Analyses of zero insertions could be partly confounded by invariant MAIT and iNKT cells. Cord blood's abundant beta clonotypes had fewer insertions, unlike memory repertoires.

This clonotype was picked up a small number of times. Its specificity is not known. TCRdb independently ran MiXCR on the 5' RACE reads; one entry per CDR3 protein. The sample holds 420,000 or so distinct CDR3 sequences, 18% seen once. The ends lost 6 bases at V and 0 bases at J; junction bases unmatched: 7. The CDR3 contains 15 residues. Sequencing used naive T cells sorted from blood. The TCR was taken from a man aged 45 to 65 in good health. The chain combines TRBV12-3 or TRBV12-4 with TRBJ1-1; 7 bases are a match to TRBD1. The CDR3 loop reads CASSRRTGVNTEAFF. The CDR3 DNA reads as TGTGCCAGCAGCCGACGGACAGGCGTGAACACTGAAGCTTTCTTT.